Below are 22 T cell receptor beta chains sequenced from a single sample in a study of control samples from healthy donors and cancer patients. TCRdb's copy holds only in-frame clones and misses some; the assay was immunoSEQ multiplex PCR. The sample yields approximately 150,000 clones, around 94% seen once. The sequenced material came from blood. These receptors were collected from a woman under 30 in good health.

This chain uses TRBV5-1 with TRBJ1-1, with a tentative D call TRBD1 (5 bases). CDR3 length: 14 residues. V dropped 0 bases and J dropped 5 bases, with 11 bases sitting between them. From germline, CDR1 is SGHRS and CDR2 YFSETQ. The CDR3 nucleotides are TGCGCCAGCAGCTTGGAGGGGATCGGAACTGAAGCTTTCTTT. Translation: CASSLEGIGTEAFF.

This clone occurred once. V usage is TRBV11-2 and J usage is TRBJ2-7; D unresolved. This CDR3 has 13 amino acids. Germline V gene data show CDR1 as SGHAT and CDR2 as FQNNGV. Trimming stripped 6 bases from V and 2 bases from J, with 11 bases between. CDR3 in amino acids: CASSSGPPYEQYF. In DNA form, the CDR3 reads TGTGCCAGCAGTTCCGGGCCCCCCTACGAGCAGTACTTC. Filled out from reference TRBV11-2 and TRBJ2-7, the complete variable domain reads EAGVAQSPRYKIIEKRQSVAFWCNPISGHATLYWYQQILGQGPKLLIQFQNNGVVDDSQLPKDRFSAERLKGVDSTLKIQPAKLEDSAVYLCASSSGPPYEQYFGPGTRLTVT.

The rearrangement links TRBV6-2 or TRBV6-3 to TRBJ2-5; D is unclear. Looked up from germline, CDR1 is MNHEY and CDR2 is SVGEGT. Trimming pared 5 bases from V and 3 bases from J, leaving 7 bases between. The CDR3 covers 12 residues. The CDR3 coding sequence is TGTGCCAGCAGTCTCCTTGAAGAGACCCAGTACTTC. This encodes CASSLLEETQYF.

V and J are TRBV28 and TRBJ1-5; 10 bases fit TRBD1. V shed 6 bases and J 5 bases; nucleotides not matched to a gene: 7. CDR1 is MDHEN, CDR2 SYDVKM, per germline. The CDR3 runs to 15 residues. The CDR3 DNA reads TGTGCCAGCAGGTTCGAGGGACAGGGGTATCAGCCCCAGCATTTT. Protein sequence: CASRFEGQGYQPQHF.

V usage is TRBV6-2 or TRBV6-3 and J usage is TRBJ2-7; tentatively, D is TRBD1 (5 bases). Per germline, CDR1 MNHEY and CDR2 SVGEGT. Trimming left V 5 bases short and J 5 bases short, with 16 bases between. The CDR3 has 14 residues. CDR3 region: CASSRARAVNEQYF. The CDR3 DNA sequence: TGTGCCAGCAGTCGGGCCAGGGCTGTGAACGAGCAGTACTTC.

The J gene is TRBJ2-7, the V gene TRBV9; the D gene is possibly TRBD2 (5 bases). The germline V gene encodes CDR1 SGDLS and CDR2 YYNGEE. Trimming took off 4 bases at V and 0 bases at J, with 14 bases between the two ends. CDR3 length: 15 residues. The CDR3 bases are TGTGCCAGCAGCCCTGCGGAGGTGAGCTCCTACGAGCAGTACTTC. Its translation: CASSPAEVSSYEQYF.

The chain recombines TRBV11-3 with TRBJ2-1; 10 bases match TRBD2. Germline lookup yields CDR1 SGHNT and CDR2 YENEEA. CDR3 length equals 16 residues. After removal of 2 bases from V and 6 bases from J, the junction contained 7 bases not matched to a gene. CDR3 amino acids: CASSLTSSGGANEQFF. CDR3 nucleotides: TGTGCCAGCAGCTTAACCTCGAGCGGGGGGGCCAATGAGCAGTTCTTC.

The genes are TRBV6-5 and TRBJ2-2; D might be TRBD2 (6 bases). V was trimmed by 0 bases and J by 1 base, leaving 6 bases between them. CDR1 is MNHEY and CDR2 is SVGAGI in the germline V gene. There are 15 residues in the CDR3. For the CDR3, the DNA is TGTGCCAGCAGTTACTCGGGGGGGAACACCGGGGAGCTGTTTTTT. Translating gives CASSYSGGNTGELFF.

V and J are TRBV4-3 and TRBJ2-1; a weak D match, TRBD1 (5 bases). The V end was cut by 5 bases, the J end by 4 bases, with 6 bases between. Germline CDR1 LGHNA, CDR2 YSLEER. This CDR3 is built from 12 residues. CDR3 coding DNA: TGCGCCAGCAGCTCAGGGTACAATGAGCAGTTCTTC. Its protein is CASSSGYNEQFF.

This clone has just one count. The rearrangement links TRBV19 to TRBJ2-1; 11 positions agree with TRBD2. Trimming removed 4 bases from V and 3 bases from J; junction bases left unmatched: 8. The CDR3 contains 17 residues. The germline gives CDR1 LNHDA, CDR2 SQIVND (reference sequence). The CDR3 coding sequence is TGTGCCAGTAGTAGCAACGGACTAGCGGGTAACTACAATGAGCAGTTCTTC. Translated, it gives CASSSNGLAGNYNEQFF.

V usage is TRBV21-1 and J usage is TRBJ1-1; TRBD1, the D gene given by the table, was not confirmed from the DNA. TRBV21-1 is termed a pseudogene. The CDR3 loop spans 19 amino acids. The CDR3 DNA reads as TGTGCCAGCAGCAAAGTCGGGCAGTGGGACAGGACGATGAACACTGAAGCTTTCTTT. It specifies CASSKVGQWDRTMNTEAFF.

Regarding this clone: Other nucleotide sequences from this sample produce the same CDR3. The rearrangement links TRBV10-3 to TRBJ2-7; D may be TRBD1 or TRBD2 (5 bases each). Germline V lookup: CDR1 ENHRY, CDR2 SYGVKD. The CDR3 spans 13 residues. V gave up 6 bases and J gave up 4 bases, with 13 bases separating them. CDR3 in DNA: TGTGCCATCAGCCCCGGGACGGCGTACGAGCAGTACTTC. It codes for CAISPGTAYEQYF.

This chain connects TRBV5-1 to TRBJ1-3; 8 bases are shared with TRBD1. Germline V gene data show CDR1 as SGHRS and CDR2 as YFSETQ. V shed 4 bases, J shed 4 bases, and the junction held 4 bases outside the gene matches. The CDR3 spans 14 residues. The CDR3 loop reads CASSATGDGNTIYF. DNA of the CDR3: TGCGCCAGCAGCGCGACAGGGGACGGAAACACCATATATTTT. Filled out from reference TRBV5-1 and TRBJ1-3, the complete variable domain reads KAGVTQTPRYLIKTRGQQVTLSCSPISGHRSVSWYQQTPGQGLQFLFEYFSETQRNKGNFPGRFSGRQFSNSRSEMNVSTLELGDSALYLCASSATGDGNTIYFGEGSWLTVV.

The rearrangement joins TRBV3-1 (or the pseudogene TRBV3-2) to TRBJ2-5; the D is unclear. The V end lost 4 bases, the J end lost 5 bases, and 14 bases lay between the germline ends. The length of the CDR3 is 14 residues. Per germline, CDR1 LGHDT and CDR2 YNNKEL (reference sequence). The DNA for the CDR3 is TGTGCCAGCAGCCGGGCTCCTGCCCGGGAGACCCAGTACTTC. This sequence encodes CASSRAPARETQYF.

This sequence joins TRBV28 and TRBJ1-2; the D is unclear. Germline V lookup: CDR1 MDHEN, CDR2 SYDVKM. Trimming removed 3 bases from V and 5 bases from J, with 7 bases in between. The CDR3 sequence is 12 residues long. CDR3 coding DNA: TGTGCCAGCAGTTTGCTCTTTTATGGCTACACCTTC. Translated: CASSLLFYGYTF.

The gene calls are TRBV25-1 and TRBJ2-5; the match to TRBD1 covers 9 bases. Germline lookup yields CDR1 MGHDK and CDR2 SYGVNS. Trimming removed 1 base from V and 5 bases from J; junction bases left unmatched: 8. The CDR3 spans 16 residues. CDR3 bases: TGTGCCAGCAGTGAATCACGGACAGGGGTAGAGGAGACCCAGTACTTC. Protein product: CASSESRTGVEETQYF.

V and J are TRBV2 and TRBJ1-2, with D maybe TRBD1 (5 bases). The CDR3 sequence is 13 residues long. Germline lookup yields CDR1 SNHLY and CDR2 FYNNEI. V lost 3 bases, J lost 6 bases, and 11 bases lay in between. The CDR3: CASSEQGVHGYTF. DNA of the CDR3: TGTGCCAGCAGTGAGCAGGGAGTCCATGGCTACACCTTC.

The J gene is TRBJ2-5, the V gene TRBV7-2; TRBD1 matches at 7 bases. The CDR3 spans 16 residues. The J segment lost 5 bases and the V segment lost 5 bases, leaving 14 bases of the junction unmatched. Germline CDR1 is SGHTA and CDR2 is FQGNSA. DNA for the CDR3: TGTGCCAGCAGCAACAGACGGGACAGAACTGTGGAGACCCAGTACTTC. Protein sequence: CASSNRRDRTVETQYF. Supplemented by reference TRBV7-2 and TRBJ2-5, the full variable domain reads GAGVSQSPSNKVTEKGKDVELRCDPISGHTALYWYRQSLGQGLEFLIYFQGNSAPDKSGLPSDRFSAERTGGSVSTLTIQRTQQEDSAVYLCASSNRRDRTVETQYFGPGTRLLVL.

Worth noting for this clone: The same CDR3 also results from other DNA sequences found in this sample. The chain has TRBV7-9 and TRBJ2-1; D call uncertain. There are 11 residues in the CDR3. Germline CDR1 and CDR2: SEHNR and FQNEAQ (reference sequence). The germline V and J ends were trimmed by 1 base and 8 bases, with 3 bases remaining between them. The CDR3 DNA is TGTGCCAGCAGCTTAGTCGATGAGCAGTTCTTC. The encoded protein is CASSLVDEQFF.

The rearrangement links TRBV28 to TRBJ1-2; D may be TRBD1 (5 bases). V lost 2 bases and J 8 bases, leaving 18 bases between the germline ends. This CDR3 contains 15 residues. CDR1 is MDHEN, CDR2 SYDVKM, per germline. CDR3 region: CASSLVSGEGRGYTF. The CDR3 bases are TGTGCCAGCAGTTTAGTATCGGGGGAAGGGCGAGGCTACACCTTC.

The J gene is TRBJ2-3, the V gene TRBV14; 8 nucleotides align to TRBD2. CDR3 length: 14 amino acids. The germline gives CDR1 SGHDN, CDR2 FVKESK. V shed 4 bases and J 1 base; nucleotides not matched to a gene: 1. DNA for the CDR3: TGTGCCAGCAGCCTCGGGGGGGGCACAGATACGCAGTATTTT. It translates to CASSLGGGTDTQYF.

V usage is TRBV7-9 and J usage is TRBJ1-5, with D possibly matching TRBD1 (6 bases). The CDR3 runs to 16 residues. Germline V CDR1 and CDR2: SEHNR, FQNEAQ (reference sequence). With 1 base removed from V and 2 bases from J, the gap between germline ends came to 12 bases. The CDR3 protein is CASSLESGAGNQPQHF. CDR3 nucleotides: TGTGCCAGCAGCTTAGAATCAGGGGCCGGCAATCAGCCCCAGCATTTT.